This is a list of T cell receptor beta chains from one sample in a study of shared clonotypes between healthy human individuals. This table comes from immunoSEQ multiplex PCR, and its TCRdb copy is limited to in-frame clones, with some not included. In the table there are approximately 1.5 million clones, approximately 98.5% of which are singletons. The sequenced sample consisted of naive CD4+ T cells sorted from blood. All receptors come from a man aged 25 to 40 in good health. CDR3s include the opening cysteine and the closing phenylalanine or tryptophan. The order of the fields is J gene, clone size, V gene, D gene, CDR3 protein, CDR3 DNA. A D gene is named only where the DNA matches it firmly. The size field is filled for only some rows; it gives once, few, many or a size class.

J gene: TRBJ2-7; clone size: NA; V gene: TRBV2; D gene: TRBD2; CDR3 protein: CAIAAGLAGAYEQYF; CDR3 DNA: TGTGCCATCGCGGCCGGGCTAGCGGGAGCGTACGAGCAGTACTTC
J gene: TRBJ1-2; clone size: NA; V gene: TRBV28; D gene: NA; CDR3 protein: CASSSGAQTSF; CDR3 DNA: TGTGCCAGCAGTTCCGGGGCCCAGACTAGCTTC
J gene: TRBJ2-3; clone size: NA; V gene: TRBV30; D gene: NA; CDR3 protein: CAWSVPRGPTDTQYF; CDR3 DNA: TGTGCCTGGAGTGTACCCAGGGGCCCCACAGATACGCAGTATTTT
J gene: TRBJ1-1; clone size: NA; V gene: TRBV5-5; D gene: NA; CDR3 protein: CASSLENRVGTEAFF; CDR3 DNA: TGTGCCAGCAGCTTGGAAAACAGGGTTGGTACTGAAGCTTTCTTT
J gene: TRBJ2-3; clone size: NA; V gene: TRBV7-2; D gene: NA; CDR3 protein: CASRFARGMYTQYF; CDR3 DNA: TGTGCCAGCAGGTTCGCACGGGGGATGTATACGCAGTATTTT
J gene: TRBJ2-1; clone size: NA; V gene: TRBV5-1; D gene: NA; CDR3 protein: CASSLLVTIIKQFF; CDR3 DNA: TGCGCCAGCAGCTTGCTGGTTACTATAATTAAGCAGTTCTTC
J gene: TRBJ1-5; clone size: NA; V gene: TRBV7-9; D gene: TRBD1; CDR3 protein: CASSYSGTDRYSNQPQHF; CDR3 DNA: TGTGCCAGCAGCTACTCCGGGACAGACAGATATAGCAATCAGCCCCAGCATTTT
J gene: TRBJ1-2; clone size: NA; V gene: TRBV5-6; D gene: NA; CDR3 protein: CASSLTPNRETNYGYTF; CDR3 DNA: TGTGCCAGCAGCTTGACCCCCAACAGGGAAACTAACTATGGCTACACCTTC
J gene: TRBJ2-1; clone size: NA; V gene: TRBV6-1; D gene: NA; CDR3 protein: CASRAAAGNEQFF; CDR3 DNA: TGTGCCAGCAGGGCGGCGGCCGGGAATGAGCAGTTCTTC
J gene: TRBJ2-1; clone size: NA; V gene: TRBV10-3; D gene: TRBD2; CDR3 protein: CAIGGTSWQGEQFF; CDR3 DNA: TGTGCCATCGGCGGGACTAGCTGGCAAGGTGAGCAGTTCTTC
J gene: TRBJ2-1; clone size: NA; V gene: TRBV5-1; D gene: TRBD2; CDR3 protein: CASRGTTSPYNEQFF; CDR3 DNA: TGCGCCAGCAGGGGGACTACCTCTCCCTACAATGAGCAGTTCTTC
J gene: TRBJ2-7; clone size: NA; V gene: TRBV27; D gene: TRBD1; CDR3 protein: CASSLYGTGSSYEQYF; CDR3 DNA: TGTGCCAGCAGTTTATATGGGACAGGGTCTTCCTACGAGCAGTACTTC
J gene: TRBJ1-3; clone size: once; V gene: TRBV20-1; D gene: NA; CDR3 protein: CSAGENTIYF; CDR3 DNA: TGCAGTGCCGGGGAAAACACCATATATTTT
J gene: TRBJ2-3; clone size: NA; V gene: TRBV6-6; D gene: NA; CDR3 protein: CASSPNNGGPADTQYF; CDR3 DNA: TGTGCCAGCAGCCCGAATAATGGCGGGCCCGCAGATACGCAGTATTTT
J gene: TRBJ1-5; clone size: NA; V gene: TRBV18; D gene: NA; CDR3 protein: CASSRDNNQPQHF; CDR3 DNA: TGTGCCAGCTCACGGGACAATAATCAGCCCCAGCATTTT
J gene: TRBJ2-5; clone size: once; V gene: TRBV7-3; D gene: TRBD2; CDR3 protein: CASSAGLAGAETQYF; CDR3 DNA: TGTGCCAGCAGCGCGGGACTAGCGGGCGCAGAGACCCAGTACTTC
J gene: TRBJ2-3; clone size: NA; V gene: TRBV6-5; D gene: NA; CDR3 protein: CASSYGLSTDTQYF; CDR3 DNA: TGTGCCAGCAGTTATGGACTATCCACAGATACGCAGTATTTT
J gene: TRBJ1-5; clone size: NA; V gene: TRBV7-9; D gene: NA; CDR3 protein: CASSRINQPQHF; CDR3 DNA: TGTGCCAGCAGCCGGATCAATCAGCCCCAGCATTTT
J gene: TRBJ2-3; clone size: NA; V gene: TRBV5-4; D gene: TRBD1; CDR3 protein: CASSRQGGPTDTQYF; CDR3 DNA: TGTGCCAGCAGCAGACAGGGGGGCCCCACAGATACGCAGTATTTT
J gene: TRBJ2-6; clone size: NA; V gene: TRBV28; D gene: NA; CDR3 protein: CASSFPGTGANVLTF; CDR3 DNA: TGTGCCAGCAGTTTCCCCGGAACTGGGGCCAACGTCCTGACTTTC
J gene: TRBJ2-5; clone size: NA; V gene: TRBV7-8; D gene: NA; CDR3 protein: CASSLVGRVVQETQYF; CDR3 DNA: TGTGCCAGCAGCTTAGTTGGCCGAGTAGTCCAAGAGACCCAGTACTTC
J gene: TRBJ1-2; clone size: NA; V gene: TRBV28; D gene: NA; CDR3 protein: CASSFPLDTNGYTF; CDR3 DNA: TGTGCCAGCAGTTTTCCTTTGGACACCAATGGCTACACCTTC
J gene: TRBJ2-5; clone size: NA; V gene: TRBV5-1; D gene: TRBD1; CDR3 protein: CASSLARQGRGETQYF; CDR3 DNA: TGCGCCAGCAGCTTGGCCAGACAGGGGAGAGGAGAGACCCAGTACTTC
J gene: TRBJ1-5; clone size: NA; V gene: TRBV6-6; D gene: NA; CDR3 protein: CASTTRPGNQPQHF; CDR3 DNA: TGTGCCAGCACTACACGCCCGGGAAATCAGCCCCAGCATTTT
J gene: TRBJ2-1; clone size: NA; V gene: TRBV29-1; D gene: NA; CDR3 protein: CSVERGSYNEQFF; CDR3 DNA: TGCAGCGTTGAGAGGGGCTCCTACAATGAGCAGTTCTTC
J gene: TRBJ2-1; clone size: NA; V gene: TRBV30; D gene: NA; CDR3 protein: CACSLSYNEQFF; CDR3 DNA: TGTGCATGTTCCCTCTCTTACAATGAGCAGTTCTTC
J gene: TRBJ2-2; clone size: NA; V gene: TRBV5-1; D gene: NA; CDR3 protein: CASLRGVANTGELFF; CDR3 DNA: TGCGCCAGCCTCCGTGGAGTCGCGAACACCGGGGAGCTGTTTTTT
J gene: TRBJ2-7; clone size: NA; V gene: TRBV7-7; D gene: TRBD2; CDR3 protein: CASSLGLGYEQYF; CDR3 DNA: TGTGCTAGCAGCTTAGGACTAGGCTACGAGCAGTACTTC
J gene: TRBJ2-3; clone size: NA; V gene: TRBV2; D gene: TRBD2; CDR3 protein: CASMPSGRGMTDTQYF; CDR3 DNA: TGTGCCAGCATGCCTAGCGGGAGAGGTATGACAGATACGCAGTATTTT
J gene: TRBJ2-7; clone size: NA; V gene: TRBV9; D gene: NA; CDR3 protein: CASSVDPTSYEQYF; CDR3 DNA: TGTGCCAGCAGCGTAGACCCCACTTCCTACGAGCAGTACTTC
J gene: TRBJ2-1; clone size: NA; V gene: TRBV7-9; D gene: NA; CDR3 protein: CASSPGGRRKQFF; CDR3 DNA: TGTGCCAGCAGCCCGGGCGGCAGAAGGAAGCAGTTCTTC
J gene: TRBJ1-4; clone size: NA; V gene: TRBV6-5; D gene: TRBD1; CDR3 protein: CASSRLQGAKEKLFF; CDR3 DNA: TGTGCCAGCAGCCGCCTACAGGGGGCAAAGGAAAAACTGTTTTTT
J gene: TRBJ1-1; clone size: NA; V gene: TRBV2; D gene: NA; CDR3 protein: CASSYRTGTEAFF; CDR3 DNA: TGTGCCAGCAGCTATAGGACGGGAACCGAAGCTTTCTTT
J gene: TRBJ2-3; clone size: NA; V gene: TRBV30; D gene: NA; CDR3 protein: CAWMWSHGSTDTQYF; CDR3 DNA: TGTGCCTGGATGTGGTCGCATGGGAGCACAGATACGCAGTATTTT
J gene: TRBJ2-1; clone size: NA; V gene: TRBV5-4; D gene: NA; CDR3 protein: CASSPESFSYNEQFF; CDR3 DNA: TGTGCCAGCAGCCCAGAGAGTTTCTCCTACAATGAGCAGTTCTTC
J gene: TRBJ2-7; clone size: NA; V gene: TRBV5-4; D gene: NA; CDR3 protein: CASSVGGQGGQYF; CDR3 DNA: TGTGCCAGCAGCGTAGGGGGGCAGGGAGGGCAGTACTTC
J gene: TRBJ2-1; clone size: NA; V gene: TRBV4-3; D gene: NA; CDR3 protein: CASSQRTSNEQFF; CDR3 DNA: TGCGCCAGCAGCCAAAGAACTAGCAATGAGCAGTTCTTC
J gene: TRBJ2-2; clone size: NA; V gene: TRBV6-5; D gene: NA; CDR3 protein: CASRLWNRDTGELFF; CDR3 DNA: TGTGCCAGCAGGTTGTGGAACAGGGACACCGGGGAGCTGTTTTTT
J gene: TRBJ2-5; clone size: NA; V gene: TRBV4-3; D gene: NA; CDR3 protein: CASSPMGFQETQYF; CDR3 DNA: TGCGCCAGCAGCCCCATGGGGTTCCAAGAGACCCAGTACTTC
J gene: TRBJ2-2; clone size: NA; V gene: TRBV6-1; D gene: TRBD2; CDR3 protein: CASTPGRGETGELFF; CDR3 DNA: TGTGCCAGCACCCCAGGGAGGGGTGAAACCGGGGAGCTGTTTTTT
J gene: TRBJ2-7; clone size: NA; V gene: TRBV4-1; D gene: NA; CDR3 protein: CASSQARSRTYEQYF; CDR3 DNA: TGCGCCAGCAGCCAAGCCAGGTCAAGAACCTACGAGCAGTACTTC
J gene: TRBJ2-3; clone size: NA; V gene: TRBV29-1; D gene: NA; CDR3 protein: CSVWTDTQYF; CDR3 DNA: TGCAGCGTTTGGACAGATACGCAGTATTTT
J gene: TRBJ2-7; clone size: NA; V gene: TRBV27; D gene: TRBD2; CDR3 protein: CASSLSGTSGVPYEQYF; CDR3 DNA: TGTGCCAGCAGTTTATCGGGGACTAGCGGGGTTCCCTACGAGCAGTACTTC
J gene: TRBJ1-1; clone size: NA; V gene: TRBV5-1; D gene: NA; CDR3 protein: CASSLVQGGIMNTEAFF; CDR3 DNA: TGCGCCAGCAGCTTGGTCCAGGGTGGGATCATGAACACTGAAGCTTTCTTT